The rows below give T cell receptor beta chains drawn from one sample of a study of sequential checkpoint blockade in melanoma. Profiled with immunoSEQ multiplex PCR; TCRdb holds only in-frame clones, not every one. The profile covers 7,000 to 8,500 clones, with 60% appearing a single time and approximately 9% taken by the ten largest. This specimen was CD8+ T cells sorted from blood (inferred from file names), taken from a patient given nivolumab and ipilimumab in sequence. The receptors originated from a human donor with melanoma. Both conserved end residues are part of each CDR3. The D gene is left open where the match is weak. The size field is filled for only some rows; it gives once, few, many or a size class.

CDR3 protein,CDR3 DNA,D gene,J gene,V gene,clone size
CASKGASEQYF,TGTGCCAGTAAGGGGGCCAGCGAGCAGTACTTC,TRBD1,TRBJ2-7,TRBV19,medium-sized
CASSRQDNYGYTF,TGTGCCAGCAGCCGACAGGATAACTATGGCTACACCTTC,.,TRBJ1-2,TRBV7-9,few
CASTPLLAGGRTGELFF,TGTGCCAGCACCCCCCTTCTAGCGGGAGGGCGGACCGGGGAGCTGTTTTTT,TRBD2,TRBJ2-2,TRBV27,once
CASSLVSSLGPDTQYF,TGTGCCAGCAGCTTAGTCAGTAGTCTGGGCCCAGATACGCAGTATTTT,.,TRBJ2-3,TRBV7-9,.
CASSLVAGGREQYF,TGTGCCAGCAGCTTAGTAGCGGGGGGAAGGGAGCAGTACTTC,TRBD2,TRBJ2-7,TRBV7-9,large
CASSQAALAETQYF,TGCGCCAGCAGCCAAGCGGCGCTAGCCGAGACCCAGTACTTC,.,TRBJ2-5,TRBV4-1,.
CASSPGQAILYGYTF,TGTGCCAGCAGCCCGGGACAGGCGATTCTCTATGGCTACACCTTC,TRBD1,TRBJ1-2,TRBV7-9,medium-sized
CASSLGTGPYEQYF,TGTGCCAGCAGCTTGGGGACAGGGCCCTACGAGCAGTACTTC,TRBD1,TRBJ2-7,TRBV11-2,medium-sized
CASSLYDSDGYTF,TGTGCCAGCAGCTTGTACGACTCGGATGGCTACACCTTC,.,TRBJ1-2,TRBV7-9,medium-sized
CASSFIERSYEQYF,TGCGCCAGCAGCTTCATCGAGCGGTCCTACGAGCAGTACTTC,.,TRBJ2-7,TRBV5-1,.
CASSTPSGQLGEQYF,TGTGCCAGCAGCACCCCCTCTGGGCAACTAGGCGAGCAGTACTTC,.,TRBJ2-7,TRBV7-2,few
CASGPQGGWDGYTF,TGTGCCAGCGGACCCCAAGGGGGTTGGGATGGCTACACCTTC,.,TRBJ1-2,TRBV6-5,few
CAISEGQEQTYEQYF,TGTGCCATCAGTGAGGGTCAGGAACAGACCTACGAGCAGTACTTC,.,TRBJ2-7,TRBV10-3,.
CASRPGTGLYGYTF,TGTGCCAGCAGGCCCGGGACAGGACTTTATGGCTACACCTTC,TRBD1,TRBJ1-2,TRBV5-4,.
CASSFAGAYEQYF,TGTGCCAGCAGCTTTGCGGGGGCCTACGAGCAGTACTTC,TRBD2,TRBJ2-7,TRBV7-9,.
CAISEPGQGMAEAFF,TGTGCCATCAGTGAGCCGGGACAGGGGATGGCTGAAGCTTTCTTT,TRBD1,TRBJ1-1,TRBV10-3,few
CASSPGGPDSYEQYF,TGTGCCAGCTCACCCGGGGGGCCCGACTCCTACGAGCAGTACTTC,.,TRBJ2-7,TRBV18,.
CASSFPTGLNTEAFF,TGTGCCAGCAGTTTCCCGACAGGCTTGAACACTGAAGCTTTCTTT,.,TRBJ1-1,TRBV2,.
CASSALQGARIAQHF,TGTGCCAGCAGTGCCCTACAGGGGGCCCGAATAGCCCAGCATTTT,TRBD1,TRBJ1-5,TRBV28,.
CASRPMDRGSGYTF,TGTGCCAGCAGGCCGATGGACAGGGGATCCGGCTACACCTTC,TRBD1,TRBJ1-2,TRBV5-4,.
CASNSQGASYEQYF,TGTGCCAGCAACTCACAGGGTGCCTCCTACGAGCAGTACTTC,.,TRBJ2-7,TRBV5-4,.
CASSLRTGYNQPQHF,TGTGCCAGCAGCCTGCGGACAGGTTATAATCAGCCCCAGCATTTT,TRBD1,TRBJ1-5,TRBV7-2,.
CASSHGTAEAFF,TGTGCCAGCAGCCACGGGACAGCTGAAGCTTTCTTT,TRBD1,TRBJ1-1,TRBV7-9,.
CASSPLSGQEGLAGVYEQYF,TGCGCCAGCAGCCCCCTTTCGGGACAGGAAGGACTAGCGGGAGTTTACGAGCAGTACTTC,TRBD2,TRBJ2-7,TRBV4-1,once
CASSAGQAYEQYF,TGTGCCAGCAGCGCTGGACAGGCCTACGAGCAGTACTTC,TRBD1,TRBJ2-7,TRBV9,.
CASRGQGAGVYGYTF,TGCGCCAGCAGGGGACAGGGGGCGGGGGTTTATGGCTACACCTTC,TRBD1,TRBJ1-2,TRBV10-2,.
CASSVGQLIYGYTF,TGTGCCAGCAGCGTTGGACAGTTGATCTATGGCTACACCTTC,.,TRBJ1-2,TRBV7-9,few
CASSEGWRLNTEAFF,TGTGCCAGTAGTGAGGGTTGGCGGCTGAACACTGAAGCTTTCTTT,.,TRBJ1-1,TRBV19,few
CASSVGQGETDTQYF,TGTGCCAGCAGCGTAGGACAGGGGGAGACAGATACGCAGTATTTT,TRBD1,TRBJ2-3,TRBV9,once
CASSLLGQDEKLFF,TGTGCCAGCAGTTTATTGGGCCAGGATGAAAAACTGTTTTTT,.,TRBJ1-4,TRBV27,.
CASSTPGHPTSGSSYEQYF,TGTGCCAGCAGTACTCCGGGACACCCAACTAGCGGGAGTTCCTACGAGCAGTACTTC,TRBD2,TRBJ2-7,TRBV27,.
CASSLTHWEEQYF,TGTGCCAGCAGCTTAACACACTGGGAGGAGCAGTACTTC,.,TRBJ2-7,TRBV7-3,.
CASSAPSGEKLFF,TGTGCCAGCAGCGCGCCGAGCGGTGAAAAACTGTTTTTT,.,TRBJ1-4,TRBV9,few
CASGLKGQPKLYGYTF,TGTGCTAGTGGTTTGAAGGGACAGCCAAAGCTCTATGGCTACACCTTC,TRBD1,TRBJ1-2,TRBV12-5,.
CASSYGQGAPYEQYF,TGTGCCAGCAGTTACGGACAGGGGGCCCCCTACGAGCAGTACTTC,TRBD1,TRBJ2-7,TRBV6-5,few
CASSQAQAGAYEQYF,TGCGCCAGCAGCCAAGCCCAAGCGGGGGCCTACGAGCAGTACTTC,TRBD2,TRBJ2-7,TRBV4-3,.
CASRLRGGTNTEAFF,TGTGCCAGCAGACTGCGGGGGGGGACGAACACTGAAGCTTTCTTT,.,TRBJ1-1,TRBV27,.
CASSLTGGNQPQHF,TGTGCCAGCAGTTTAACGGGGGGAAATCAGCCCCAGCATTTT,.,TRBJ1-5,TRBV27,.
CAWSDTALLGQSQPQHF,TGTGCCTGGAGCGATACCGCCCTTTTGGGACAGAGCCAGCCCCAGCATTTT,TRBD1,TRBJ1-5,TRBV30,.
CASSIASSYNEQFF,TGTGCCAGTAGTATTGCCAGTTCCTACAATGAGCAGTTCTTC,.,TRBJ2-1,TRBV19,.
CASRPLGGTEYSYEQYF,TGTGCCAGCAGGCCCCTCGGTGGGACTGAATACTCCTACGAGCAGTACTTC,.,TRBJ2-7,TRBV28,.
CASSEGQGPNFFEQYF,TGTGCCAGCAGTGAGGGACAGGGGCCTAACTTCTTCGAGCAGTACTTC,TRBD1,TRBJ2-7,TRBV28,once
CASSIRPGTSGSSYEQYF,TGTGCCAGTAGTATACGACCCGGGACTAGCGGGAGCTCCTACGAGCAGTACTTC,TRBD2,TRBJ2-7,TRBV19,.
CASWTSGYEQYF,TGTGCCAGCTGGACTAGCGGCTACGAGCAGTACTTC,TRBD2,TRBJ2-7,TRBV27,.
CASSSPTELAGDYEQYF,TGTGCCAGCAGTTCTCCAACGGAACTAGCGGGAGACTACGAGCAGTACTTC,TRBD2,TRBJ2-7,TRBV28,.
CASSLDDRATNQPQHF,TGCGCCAGCAGCCTAGACGACAGGGCGACAAATCAGCCCCAGCATTTT,TRBD1,TRBJ1-5,TRBV4-1,.
CASSFPGVEGQPQHF,TGTGCCAGCAGTTTCCCAGGGGTCGAAGGTCAGCCCCAGCATTTT,.,TRBJ1-5,TRBV28,.
CASSIGAGRTGELFF,TGTGCCAGTAGTATCGGGGCAGGGAGGACCGGGGAGCTGTTTTTT,.,TRBJ2-2,TRBV19,.
CASSRRDYEQYF,TGTGCCAGCAGCCGCCGGGACTACGAGCAGTACTTC,.,TRBJ2-7,TRBV6-6,.
CASSRAPYEQYF,TGTGCCAGCAGCCGCGCCCCCTACGAGCAGTACTTC,.,TRBJ2-7,TRBV4-2,.
CASSIGTAANYGYTF,TGTGCCAGCTCAATTGGGACAGCCGCTAACTATGGCTACACCTTC,TRBD1,TRBJ1-2,TRBV18,.
CAISESRASGSPMWEQYF,TGTGCCATCAGTGAGTCGAGGGCTAGCGGGAGCCCTATGTGGGAGCAGTACTTC,TRBD2,TRBJ2-7,TRBV10-3,.